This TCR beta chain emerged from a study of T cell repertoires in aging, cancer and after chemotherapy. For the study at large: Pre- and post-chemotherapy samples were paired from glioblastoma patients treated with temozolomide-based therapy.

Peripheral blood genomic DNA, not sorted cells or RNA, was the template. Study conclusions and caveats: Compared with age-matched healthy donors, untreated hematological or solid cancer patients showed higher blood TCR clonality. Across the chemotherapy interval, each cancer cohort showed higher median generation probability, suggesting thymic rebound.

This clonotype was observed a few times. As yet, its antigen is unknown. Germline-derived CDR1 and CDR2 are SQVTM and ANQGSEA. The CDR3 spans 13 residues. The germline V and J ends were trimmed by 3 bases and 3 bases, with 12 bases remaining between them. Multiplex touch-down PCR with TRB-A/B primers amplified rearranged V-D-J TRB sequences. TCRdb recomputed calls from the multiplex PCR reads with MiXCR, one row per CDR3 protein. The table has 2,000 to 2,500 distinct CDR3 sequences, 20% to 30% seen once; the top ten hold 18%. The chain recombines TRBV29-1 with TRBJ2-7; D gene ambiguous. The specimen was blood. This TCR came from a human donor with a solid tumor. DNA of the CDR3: TGCAGCGTTGATCTTGACGGGTTCTACGAGCAGTACTTC. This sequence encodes CSVDLDGFYEQYF.